This T cell receptor (beta chain) appears in the sequencing data of a study of graft-versus-host responses after intestinal transplantation. About the study: The study gave all recipients anti-thymocyte globulin induction, then tacrolimus and steroids for 2 to 3 years.

The source of post-transplant bone marrow was the posterior iliac crest or another site. Study observations and caveats: Circulating GvH clones peaking coincided with falling HvG clones soon after transplant. The authors found GvH clones in recipient marrow, some appearing first in ileum or blood.

J lost 2 bases, V lost 6 bases, and 12 bases had no gene match. Germline CDR1 and CDR2: MNHNY and SVGAGI (reference sequence). The CDR3 totals 16 residues. Sequencing used immunoSEQ multiplex PCR; TCRdb keeps in-frame clones, though not all of them. The table has roughly 69,000 clones, 80% to 95% seen once. Notes on this clone: The antigen remains undetermined.

The chain recombines TRBV6-6 with TRBJ2-7; TRBD1 matches at 8 bases. This material consisted of bone marrow, taken 734 days after intestinal transplantation. The clonotype was recovered from a human patient who received an intestinal transplant, so some T cells may come from the graft donor. The CDR3 DNA follows: TGTGCCAGCAGAACGACCGGGACAGGTGATACCTACGAGCAGTACTTC. This codes for CASRTTGTGDTYEQYF.